Listed below are T cell receptor beta chains from one sample, sequenced in a study of T cells in Graves' hyperthyroidism and ophthalmopathy. TCRdb re-derived calls from the multiplex PCR reads in MiXCR, one entry per CDR3 protein. The sample records around 300,000 distinct CDR3 sequences, over 20% being singletons. Sample: blood. Receptor source: a man aged 30 to 45 with Graves' ophthalmopathy. CDR3s include the opening cysteine and the closing phenylalanine or tryptophan. The D gene is left open where the match is weak. Expanded clones are given a class, and other clones once, few, many or no size at all.

DNA: TGTGCCAGTAGTCACCGGGACTCCCGGAATGAAAAACTGTTTTTT; CDR3: CASSHRDSRNEKLFF; size: -; D: -; V: TRBV19; J: TRBJ1-4
DNA: TGTGCCAGCAGCTTGTATTCCGGGCGAAACAATGAGCAGTTCTTC; CDR3: CASSLYSGRNNEQFF; size: few; D: -; V: TRBV5-4; J: TRBJ2-1
DNA: TGTGCCAGTAGGCCCCCGGGACCCCCAGGGGCTGAAGCTTTCTTT; CDR3: CASRPPGPPGAEAFF; size: -; D: -; V: TRBV19; J: TRBJ1-1
DNA: TGTGCCAGCAGTCACTTAGCGTCACCGAACACCGGGGAGCTGTTTTTT; CDR3: CASSHLASPNTGELFF; size: -; D: -; V: TRBV28; J: TRBJ2-2
DNA: TGCGCCAGCAGCACCCGGGACACAAACTCTGGGGCCAACGTCCTGACTTTC; CDR3: CASSTRDTNSGANVLTF; size: -; D: -; V: TRBV5-1; J: TRBJ2-6
DNA: TGTGCCAGCCGGGACCTACGGGGCCCGATGGGCGAGCAGTACTTC; CDR3: CASRDLRGPMGEQYF; size: many; D: -; V: TRBV11-2; J: TRBJ2-7
DNA: TGTGCCAGCAGCCCTAGGGGAAGCCCGAGTTGGGGGACCCAGTACTTC; CDR3: CASSPRGSPSWGTQYF; size: many; D: -; V: TRBV2; J: TRBJ2-5
DNA: TGTGCCAGCAGTTTTTCGGTCGGGAGCCACTACAATGAGCAGTTCTTC; CDR3: CASSFSVGSHYNEQFF; size: -; D: -; V: TRBV28; J: TRBJ2-1
DNA: TGTGCCGGGCTGGACAGGGTTGGCTATGGCTACACCTTC; CDR3: CAGLDRVGYGYTF; size: few; D: TRBD1; V: TRBV2; J: TRBJ1-2
DNA: TGTGCCACCGCTACTGGGGGATACAATCAGCCCCAGCATTTT; CDR3: CATATGGYNQPQHF; size: -; D: -; V: TRBV19; J: TRBJ1-5
DNA: TGTGCCAGCAGTCCTCCGAGGCGGACCCCCTCCACAGATACGCAGTATTTT; CDR3: CASSPPRRTPSTDTQYF; size: -; D: -; V: TRBV7-2; J: TRBJ2-3
DNA: TGTGCCAGCAGCATCAGCGGGAGGACCTCCTACAATGAGCAGTTCTTC; CDR3: CASSISGRTSYNEQFF; size: -; D: TRBD2; V: TRBV11-2; J: TRBJ2-1
DNA: TGTGCCAGCAGCCAAGCGGGAGGCGACTTTAATGAGCAGTTCTTC; CDR3: CASSQAGGDFNEQFF; size: -; D: TRBD2; V: TRBV5-4; J: TRBJ2-1
DNA: TGTGCCGGAACATTCAGCGAGCCTCGGGGCCGCCAAACGTACGAGCAGTACTTC; CDR3: CAGTFSEPRGRQTYEQYF; size: many; D: -; V: TRBV6-1; J: TRBJ2-7
DNA: TGTGCCAGCAGAACCGGGATTAACACCAACAATGAGCAGTTCTTC; CDR3: CASRTGINTNNEQFF; size: few; D: -; V: TRBV28; J: TRBJ2-1
DNA: TGCGCCAGCAGTCCTACAGGGGCAAGCACCTCTGGCTATGGCTACACCTTC; CDR3: CASSPTGASTSGYGYTF; size: many; D: TRBD1; V: TRBV5-1; J: TRBJ1-2
DNA: TGTGCCAGCAGCCGAACCTCCTACGAGCAGTACTTC; CDR3: CASSRTSYEQYF; size: many; D: -; V: TRBV3-1; J: TRBJ2-7
DNA: TGTGCCAGCAGCTCCCTCCCCACAGGGAGCTCCTACAATGAGCAGTTCTTC; CDR3: CASSSLPTGSSYNEQFF; size: -; D: -; V: TRBV11-1; J: TRBJ2-1
DNA: TGTGCCAGCAGCTTAGCGGTGGGGGACAATGAGCAGTTCTTC; CDR3: CASSLAVGDNEQFF; size: many; D: -; V: TRBV11-2; J: TRBJ2-1
DNA: TGTGCCAGCAGCCGTACAGGGGTTGAATACGAGCAGTACTTC; CDR3: CASSRTGVEYEQYF; size: many; D: TRBD1; V: TRBV7-2; J: TRBJ2-7
DNA: TGTGCCAGTAGTATAGATCTATTCAGCCAAGGCTACACCTTC; CDR3: CASSIDLFSQGYTF; size: -; D: -; V: TRBV19; J: TRBJ1-2
DNA: TGCAGTGCCCAAAAACAGGCGAGTCGGTACAATGAGCAGTTCTTC; CDR3: CSAQKQASRYNEQFF; size: -; D: -; V: TRBV20-1; J: TRBJ2-1
DNA: TGTGCCACCAGTGATTACCGGGACACACCCAACGTCCTGACTTTC; CDR3: CATSDYRDTPNVLTF; size: -; D: -; V: TRBV24-1; J: TRBJ2-6
DNA: TGTGCCAGCAGCCGCGGAGGGGGGTCCTCCTACGAGCAGTACTTC; CDR3: CASSRGGGSSYEQYF; size: many; D: -; V: TRBV9; J: TRBJ2-7
DNA: TGTGCCAGCTCACCACCTGGGGTGTCGGCTGAAGCTTTCTTT; CDR3: CASSPPGVSAEAFF; size: many; D: -; V: TRBV18; J: TRBJ1-1
DNA: TGTGCCACCAGGTTCAGGGGTTGGTCCTACGAGCAGTACTTC; CDR3: CATRFRGWSYEQYF; size: -; D: -; V: TRBV24-1; J: TRBJ2-7
DNA: TGTGCCAGCTCACCGCAGGACAATGGACCGCCCCAGCATTTT; CDR3: CASSPQDNGPPQHF; size: many; D: -; V: TRBV18; J: TRBJ1-5
DNA: TGTGCCAGTAGTATGGGGAGGGTCACTGAAGCTTTCTTT; CDR3: CASSMGRVTEAFF; size: -; D: -; V: TRBV19; J: TRBJ1-1
DNA: TGCAGTGCTATTCCCCCGGGACTAGCGTCCTTCGATGAGCAGTTCTTC; CDR3: CSAIPPGLASFDEQFF; size: few; D: TRBD2; V: TRBV20-1; J: TRBJ2-1
DNA: TGTGCCAGCAGCTGGCCGCGACTAGCGGGAGCGAGGAGAACAGATACGCAGTATTTT; CDR3: CASSWPRLAGARRTDTQYF; size: few; D: TRBD2; V: TRBV7-9; J: TRBJ2-3
DNA: TGCGCCAGCAGTGGGTCCCCCGGGCGCGAGCAGTACTTC; CDR3: CASSGSPGREQYF; size: -; D: -; V: TRBV10-1; J: TRBJ2-7
DNA: TGTGCCAGCTCACCGATGGGACAGACCCAAGAGACCCAGTACTTC; CDR3: CASSPMGQTQETQYF; size: many; D: TRBD1; V: TRBV18; J: TRBJ2-5
DNA: TGTGCCACCAGTGACCCAGGACAGGGGTTTCAGCCCCAGCATTTT; CDR3: CATSDPGQGFQPQHF; size: few; D: TRBD1; V: TRBV24-1; J: TRBJ1-5
DNA: TGTGCCAGCAGCAGATCCGGGACAGCCTTCCAAGAGACCCAGTACTTC; CDR3: CASSRSGTAFQETQYF; size: few; D: TRBD1; V: TRBV7-8; J: TRBJ2-5
DNA: TGTGCCAGCAGTTTTTCGGCCGACAACTACGAGCAGTACTTC; CDR3: CASSFSADNYEQYF; size: many; D: -; V: TRBV12-3/TRBV12-4; J: TRBJ2-7
DNA: TGTGCCAGCAGCTCAAGCGGGAACCTTTATGGCTACACCTTC; CDR3: CASSSSGNLYGYTF; size: -; D: -; V: TRBV7-9; J: TRBJ1-2
DNA: TGTGCCAGCAGCGCCCGGGGGGGATTGAACACTGAAGCTTTCTTT; CDR3: CASSARGGLNTEAFF; size: -; D: -; V: TRBV7-2; J: TRBJ1-1
DNA: TGTGCCAGCAGTTTGGGCCTAGCGGGAGAGAGAGAGACCCAGTACTTC; CDR3: CASSLGLAGERETQYF; size: -; D: TRBD2; V: TRBV27; J: TRBJ2-5
DNA: TGTGCCAGCACCAAACAGGGAGGTAATTCACCCCTCCACTTT; CDR3: CASTKQGGNSPLHF; size: -; D: -; V: TRBV6-1; J: TRBJ1-6
DNA: TGTGCCAGCAGCCGAGCACGACTAGACAATGAGCAGTTCTTC; CDR3: CASSRARLDNEQFF; size: few; D: -; V: TRBV3-1; J: TRBJ2-1
DNA: TGTGCCAGCAGCTTGGTGGCTGAAGCTTTCTTT; CDR3: CASSLVAEAFF; size: many; D: -; V: TRBV5-5; J: TRBJ1-1
DNA: TGTGCCAGCAGCACTAAGGGCGTGGGGCAGAAAGACTACGAGCAGTACTTC; CDR3: CASSTKGVGQKDYEQYF; size: many; D: -; V: TRBV11-2; J: TRBJ2-7
DNA: TGTGCCAGCAGCCAAGATCGGGGACTAGCGGGTCGCTACAATGAGCAGTTCTTC; CDR3: CASSQDRGLAGRYNEQFF; size: few; D: TRBD2; V: TRBV14; J: TRBJ2-1
DNA: TGTGCCAGCAGTTTCGGGACAGGGAAATTCAGAGGTTACGAGCAGTACTTC; CDR3: CASSFGTGKFRGYEQYF; size: -; D: TRBD1; V: TRBV2; J: TRBJ2-7
DNA: TGTGCCAGCAGTTTTGATCACGGAACAGATACGCAGTATTTT; CDR3: CASSFDHGTDTQYF; size: once; D: -; V: TRBV2; J: TRBJ2-3
DNA: TGTGCTAGTGGTTTGGTGTCTCGCACAGATACGCAGTATTTT; CDR3: CASGLVSRTDTQYF; size: few; D: -; V: TRBV12-5; J: TRBJ2-3
DNA: TGCGCCAGCAGCCTAAAGCAGGGGAACACTGAAGCTTTCTTT; CDR3: CASSLKQGNTEAFF; size: -; D: -; V: TRBV4-1; J: TRBJ1-1
DNA: TGTGCCAGCAGCTCAATAAGCACAGATACGCAGTATTTT; CDR3: CASSSISTDTQYF; size: once; D: -; V: TRBV13; J: TRBJ2-3
DNA: TGTGCCAGTAGTATACTAACCGGGGAGCTGTTTTTT; CDR3: CASSILTGELFF; size: -; D: -; V: TRBV19; J: TRBJ2-2
DNA: TGTGCCACCAGCCGCGACAGCTACGAGCAGTACTTC; CDR3: CATSRDSYEQYF; size: -; D: -; V: TRBV24-1; J: TRBJ2-7
DNA: TGTGCCAGCAGTTACTCAAGTTCGGCAGGGGTACACACTGAAGCTTTCTTT; CDR3: CASSYSSSAGVHTEAFF; size: many; D: -; V: TRBV6-5; J: TRBJ1-1
DNA: TGTGCCACCCTAGGACTGGCGAGCGGAAACAATGAGCAGTTCTTC; CDR3: CATLGLASGNNEQFF; size: few; D: -; V: TRBV28; J: TRBJ2-1
DNA: TGTGCCACCAGTTTTGCGGGAGGTAGTGAGGAGCAGTTCTTC; CDR3: CATSFAGGSEEQFF; size: -; D: TRBD2; V: TRBV24-1; J: TRBJ2-1
DNA: TGTGCCACCAGTGTCGGGGACGAGCAGTACTTC; CDR3: CATSVGDEQYF; size: few; D: -; V: TRBV24-1; J: TRBJ2-7
DNA: TGCGCCAGCAGCTTGGACGGGGGGGCGCGGACTGAAGCTTTCTTT; CDR3: CASSLDGGARTEAFF; size: many; D: -; V: TRBV5-1; J: TRBJ1-1
DNA: TGCAGCGTTGAAACAGTGAGCACAGATACGCAGTATTTT; CDR3: CSVETVSTDTQYF; size: few; D: -; V: TRBV29-1; J: TRBJ2-3
DNA: TGTGCCATCAGTCCCACGGGACCCAACTATGGCTACACCTTC; CDR3: CAISPTGPNYGYTF; size: -; D: -; V: TRBV10-3; J: TRBJ1-2
DNA: TGTGCCAGCAGTCCGAACAGGGGTAATTCACCCCTCCACTTT; CDR3: CASSPNRGNSPLHF; size: many; D: TRBD1; V: TRBV28; J: TRBJ1-6
DNA: TGCGCCAGCAGCTTGGCCCCTCGCAGCACCGGGGAGCTGTTTTTT; CDR3: CASSLAPRSTGELFF; size: many; D: -; V: TRBV5-1; J: TRBJ2-2